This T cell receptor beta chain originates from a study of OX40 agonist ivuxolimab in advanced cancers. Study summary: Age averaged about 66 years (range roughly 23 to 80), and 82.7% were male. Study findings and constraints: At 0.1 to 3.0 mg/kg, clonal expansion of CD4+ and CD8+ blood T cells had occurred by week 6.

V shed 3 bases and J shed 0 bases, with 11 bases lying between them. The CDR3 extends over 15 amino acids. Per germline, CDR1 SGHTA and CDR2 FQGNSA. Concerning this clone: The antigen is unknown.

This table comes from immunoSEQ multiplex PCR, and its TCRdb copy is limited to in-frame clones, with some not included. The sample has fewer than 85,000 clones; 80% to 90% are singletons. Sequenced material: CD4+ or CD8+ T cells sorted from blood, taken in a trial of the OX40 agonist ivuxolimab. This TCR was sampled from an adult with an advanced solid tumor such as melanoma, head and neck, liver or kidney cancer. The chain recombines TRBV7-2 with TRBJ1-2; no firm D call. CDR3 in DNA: TGTGCCAGCAGCTTCCGGGATAGAGCTAACTATGGCTACACCTTC. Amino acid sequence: CASSFRDRANYGYTF.